A single sample is the source of the 22 T cell receptor beta chains below, sequenced in a study of shared clonotypes between healthy human individuals. Profiling relied on immunoSEQ multiplex PCR, and the TCRdb table lists in-frame clones only, not all of them. Here the sample spans some 1.4 million clones, around 97% being singletons. Sequencing input: naive CD4+ T cells sorted from blood. Regarding subset: CD45RA+ positively selected. The receptor source for this set is a man aged 25-45 years in good health.

This chain uses TRBV5-8 with TRBJ1-1; tentative D call: TRBD1 (5 bases). Trimming removed 0 bases at V and 5 bases at J, with 11 bases between. There are 14 residues in the CDR3. Germline V gives CDR1 SGHTS, CDR2 YDEGEE. Here the CDR3 reads CASSLGRGRTEAFF. The CDR3, as DNA: TGTGCCAGCAGCTTGGGGCGGGGCAGGACTGAAGCTTTCTTT. The variable domain in full, with the rest retrieved from reference TRBV5-8 and TRBJ1-1, is EAGVTQSPTHLIKTRGQQATLRCSPISGHTSVYWYQQALGLGLQFLLWYDEGEERNRGNFPPRFSGRQFPNYSSELNVNALELEDSALYLCASSLGRGRTEAFFGQGTRLTVV.

The V call is TRBV4-3, the J call TRBJ2-7; D unclear. The CDR3 sequence is 14 residues long. The V end was cut by 0 bases, the J end by 4 bases, with 10 bases between. Germline loops: CDR1 LGHNA, CDR2 YSLEER. The CDR3 spells CASSQDPASYEQYF. CDR3 bases: TGCGCCAGCAGCCAAGATCCAGCCTCTTACGAGCAGTACTTC.

The chain recombines TRBV13 with TRBJ1-2; a possible D gene is TRBD1 (6 bases). This CDR3 comprises 15 residues. Germline CDR1 is PRHDT and CDR2 is FYEKMQ (reference sequence). V lost 5 bases to trimming and J lost 4 bases, with 17 bases between them. The CDR3 nucleotides are TGTGCCAGCAGCCGCTCAGGGTTAGGGGGCTATGGCTACACCTTC. Its translation: CASSRSGLGGYGYTF. Variable domain in full (rest from reference TRBV13 and TRBJ1-2): AAGVIQSPRHLIKEKRETATLKCYPIPRHDTVYWYQQGPGQDPQFLISFYEKMQSDKGSIPDRFSAQQFSDYHSELNMSSLELGDSALYFCASSRSGLGGYGYTFGSGTRLTVV.

The chain combines TRBV5-1 with TRBJ2-3, with no clear D. V lost 1 base and J lost 1, with 10 bases in between. CDR3 length: 15 residues. From germline, CDR1 is SGHRS and CDR2 YFSETQ. The CDR3 is CASSLIPSGTDTQYF. The DNA of the CDR3 is TGCGCCAGCAGCTTGATCCCCAGCGGCACAGATACGCAGTATTTT.

The genes are TRBV9 and TRBJ2-1; D perhaps matches TRBD1 (6 bases). The length of the CDR3 is 17 residues. Germline V CDR1 and CDR2: SGDLS, YYNGEE. The V end lost 2 bases, the J end lost 3 bases, and 18 bases lay between the germline ends. The CDR3 loop reads CASSVVGAQVHYNEQFF. CDR3 DNA: TGTGCCAGCAGCGTCGTGGGGGCGCAGGTTCACTACAATGAGCAGTTCTTC.

The V call is TRBV4-3, the J call TRBJ2-7; 8 bases map to TRBD1. Germline V gene lookup returns CDR1 LGHNA and CDR2 YSLEER. The CDR3 contains 15 residues. Trimming removed 0 bases from V and 6 bases from J; junction bases left unmatched: 7. In DNA, the CDR3 is TGCGCCAGCAGCCAAGAGCCAGGGGGCGCATCCGAGCAGTACTTC. Protein product: CASSQEPGGASEQYF.

V and J are TRBV30 and TRBJ2-1; D unclear. The CDR3 has 13 amino acids. Germline CDR1 GTSNPN, CDR2 SVGIG (reference sequence). Trimming left V 0 bases short and J 0 bases short, with 3 bases between. DNA of the CDR3: TGTGCCTGGAGTGTAACCTCCTACAATGAGCAGTTCTTC. Translating gives CAWSVTSYNEQFF.

This chain's CDR3 is CASNGLAGVSYNEQFF. The CDR3 coding sequence is TGTGCCAGCAACGGACTAGCGGGAGTCTCCTACAATGAGCAGTTCTTC. The chain combines TRBV28 with TRBJ2-1; 13 nucleotides match TRBD2. The CDR3 spans 16 residues. Germline V lookup: CDR1 MDHEN, CDR2 SYDVKM. V trimming: 7 bases; J trimming: 0 bases; junction bases outside the gene matches: 3.

This chain links TRBV5-1 with TRBJ2-1, with 10 bases identical to TRBD2. Germline V gives CDR1 SGHRS, CDR2 YFSETQ. There are 16 residues in the CDR3. The ends lost 6 bases at V and 8 bases at J; junction bases unmatched: 14. The CDR3 DNA reads as TGCGCCAGCAACCCATCGACTAGCGGGTCTAACGATGAGCAGTTCTTC. It translates to CASNPSTSGSNDEQFF.

The V and J genes are TRBV28 and TRBJ2-4; D is possibly TRBD2 (5 bases). Germline loops: CDR1 MDHEN, CDR2 SYDVKM. This CDR3 comprises 14 residues. With 3 bases removed from V and 1 base from J, the gap between germline ends came to 7 bases. CDR3 bases: TGTGCCAGCAGTTTGTCGGGGGCCAAAAACATTCAGTACTTC. Translated, it gives CASSLSGAKNIQYF.

This chain connects TRBV5-1 to TRBJ2-1; D is undetermined. This CDR3 contains 15 residues. The germline CDR1 and CDR2 sequences are SGHRS and YFSETQ. Between the trimmed V and J ends, which lost 1 base and 1 base, there was a span of 9 bases. CDR3 nucleotides: TGCGCCAGCAGCTTGTCAGACTCATCCTACAATGAGCAGTTCTTC. Protein: CASSLSDSSYNEQFF.

The gene calls are TRBV7-8 and TRBJ2-2; 10 bases agree with TRBD2. CDR3 size: 20 residues. After removal of 1 base from V and 3 bases from J, the junction contained 14 bases not matched to a gene. The germline V gene has CDR1 SGHVS and CDR2 FQNEAQ. This CDR3 reads CASSLVVASGSSAYTGELFF. The CDR3 bases are TGTGCCAGCAGCTTAGTCGTGGCTAGCGGGAGTAGTGCGTACACCGGGGAGCTGTTTTTT.

This clone was recorded only once. The junction departs from the called germline gene at one end, perhaps through a read error. This sequence joins TRBV4-3 and TRBJ2-1; weak D call: TRBD1 (5 bases). This CDR3 region has 13 residues. The germline gives CDR1 LGHNA, CDR2 YSLEER. The CDR3 loop reads CASSHNPGSERFF. The CDR3, as DNA: TGCGCCAGCAGCCATAACCCAGGGTCCGAGCGGTTCTTC.

This clone is a singleton in its sample. The rearrangement joins TRBV30 to TRBJ1-5; D gene unclear. The CDR3 loop spans 14 amino acids. Looked up from germline, CDR1 is GTSNPN and CDR2 is SVGIG (reference sequence). The germline V and J ends were trimmed by 1 base and 0 bases, with 7 bases remaining between them. CDR3 DNA: TGTGCCTGGAGTGGACTGCTTAGCAATCAGCCCCAGCATTTT. Protein product: CAWSGLLSNQPQHF.

This rearrangement joins TRBV5-1 to TRBJ2-7, with D perhaps matching TRBD2 (5 bases). This CDR3 has 14 residues. Germline CDR1 and CDR2: SGHRS and YFSETQ. V shed 7 bases and J shed 2 bases, with 16 bases lying between them. Here the CDR3 DNA reads TGCGCCAGCGGACTTAGGACTGGTACCTACGAGCAGTACTTC. This encodes CASGLRTGTYEQYF.

The chain uses TRBV5-5 and TRBJ2-7, with 12 bases lining up with TRBD1. This CDR3 is 17 amino acids long. The trim removed 1 base at V and 5 bases at J, leaving 10 bases unmatched. Germline-derived CDR1 and CDR2 are SGHKS and YYEKEE (reference sequence). The CDR3 protein is CASSLRDRGLGRNEQYF. In DNA form, the CDR3 reads TGTGCCAGCAGCTTGCGGGACAGGGGGCTCGGGAGGAACGAGCAGTACTTC.

This clone was found once. The chain joins TRBV5-1 to TRBJ1-2; D call uncertain. The germline gives CDR1 SGHRS, CDR2 YFSETQ. The CDR3 has 15 amino acids. Trimming removed 6 bases from V and 4 bases from J, with 19 bases in between. The CDR3 loop reads CASTPGFSRGYGYTF. CDR3 nucleotides: TGCGCCAGCACCCCTGGTTTTTCTCGCGGCTATGGCTACACCTTC. Variable domain in full (rest from reference TRBV5-1 and TRBJ1-2): KAGVTQTPRYLIKTRGQQVTLSCSPISGHRSVSWYQQTPGQGLQFLFEYFSETQRNKGNFPGRFSGRQFSNSRSEMNVSTLELGDSALYLCASTPGFSRGYGYTFGSGTRLTVV.

V usage is TRBV29-1 and J usage is TRBJ1-4; TRBD1 agrees at 11 bases. V lost 7 bases and J lost 8; bases outside the gene matches: 6. Germline lookup yields CDR1 SQVTM and CDR2 ANQGSEA. This CDR3 has 13 residues. The CDR3 nucleotides read TGCAGCGCAGGGACAGGGGGAAGGGAAAAACTGTTTTTT. Residues: CSAGTGGREKLFF.

Written as DNA, the CDR3 is TGCGCCAGCAGCCACCCCGGGACAGGGGATCCCACCACTGAAGCTTTCTTT. This translates into CASSHPGTGDPTTEAFF. V is TRBV4-1 and J is TRBJ1-1; 10 nucleotides match TRBD1. CDR1 is MGHRA and CDR2 is YSYEKL in the germline V gene. CDR3 length: 17 residues. The trim removed 3 bases at V and 4 bases at J, leaving 11 bases unmatched.

The chain employs TRBV4-1 and TRBJ2-1; possibly TRBD2 for D (6 bases). V was trimmed by 2 bases and J by 12 bases, leaving 11 bases between them. The CDR3 runs 12 residues. The germline V gene encodes CDR1 MGHRA and CDR2 YSYEKL. The chain's CDR3 is CASSQPGTLQFF. CDR3 nucleotides: TGCGCCAGCAGCCAACCAGGGACTTTGCAGTTCTTC.

The gene calls are TRBV11-3 and TRBJ2-2; D is perhaps TRBD1 (8 bases). The V gene's germline CDR1 is SGHNT and CDR2 YENEEA. The V and J ends lost 3 bases and 6 bases respectively, with 14 bases between them. The CDR3 spans 15 residues. CDR3 in DNA: TGTGCCAGCAGCTTTCGACAGGGGAGGGCCGGGGAGCTGTTTTTT. The encoded protein is CASSFRQGRAGELFF.

The V gene is TRBV5-8, the J gene TRBJ2-7; 7 bases align to TRBD2. The CDR3 loop spans 15 amino acids. J gave up 0 bases and V 1 base, and 4 bases lay outside the gene matches. Germline values: CDR1 SGHTS, CDR2 YDEGEE. Here the CDR3 DNA reads TGTGCCAGCAGCTTGAGCCGCGGGGGCTCCTACGAGCAGTACTTC. This gives the protein CASSLSRGGSYEQYF. Together with reference TRBV5-8 and TRBJ2-7, the CDR3 gives the full variable domain: EAGVTQSPTHLIKTRGQQATLRCSPISGHTSVYWYQQALGLGLQFLLWYDEGEERNRGNFPPRFSGRQFPNYSSELNVNALELEDSALYLCASSLSRGGSYEQYFGPGTRLTVT.